This T cell receptor (beta chain) was identified during a study of Tregs in tolerant kidney transplant recipients. At the level of the study: Antibodies separated recipient from donor cells.

The CDR3 length is 13 residues. Germline V lookup: CDR1 SGHTA, CDR2 FQGNSA. Trimming shortened V by 3 bases and J by 3 bases, and 8 bases separated the two germline ends. Method: immunoSEQ multiplex PCR; TCRdb's copy keeps in-frame clones and lacks some. This table has more than 25,000 clones, 70% to 85% appearing once. The study, taken as a whole, reports: Few patients were studied, so findings need validation in larger groups.

A remark on this clone: Antigen specificity is unknown.

The sample comprised Tregs from blood cultured with allogeneic cells. The origin of this receptor is a human donor in good health. The J gene is TRBJ2-5, the V gene TRBV7-2; D perhaps matches TRBD2 (5 bases). CDR3 residues: CASSFRTEETQYF. The DNA of the CDR3 is TGTGCCAGCAGCTTCCGGACTGAAGAGACCCAGTACTTC.